The source of this T cell receptor (beta chain) is a study of regulatory T cells in long-lasting Graves disease. For the study at large: The definition of persistent Graves' disease was over 5 years of antithyroid drugs with positive TSH receptor antibodies. Study-wide points: TRBV28, TRBJ1-2 and TRBJ2-5 were favored in persistent disease.

Time point in this sample: persistent/refractory GD, antithyroid drugs over 5 years with positive TRAb. RNA from PBMCs was the source of the TCR library. An endocrinology department in Xi'an, China, supplied the patients. Construction of the TCR beta libraries employed iRepertoire HTBI primers in conjunction with Arm-PCR of CDR3 regions. Using its own MiXCR run on the multiplex PCR reads, TCRdb lists one record per CDR3 protein. The data show roughly 450,000 distinct CDR3 sequences, roughly 22% seen once. Germline CDR1 reads MNHNS; CDR2 reads SASEGT. J lost 3 bases, V lost 1 base, and 6 bases had no gene match. The CDR3 spans 15 residues. In its sample, this clonotype was seen many times. Antigen: not known.

The chain is built from TRBV6-1 and TRBJ2-7; TRBD2 aligns across 7 bases. The sequence came from a female donor with Graves disease. The starting material was peripheral blood mononuclear cells (PBMCs), obtained when the disease was refractory, from a patient treated with antithyroid drugs. This CDR3 is CASSEGEGSVYEQYF. The CDR3 bases are TGTGCCAGCAGTGAAGGGGAGGGAAGCGTCTACGAGCAGTACTTC.